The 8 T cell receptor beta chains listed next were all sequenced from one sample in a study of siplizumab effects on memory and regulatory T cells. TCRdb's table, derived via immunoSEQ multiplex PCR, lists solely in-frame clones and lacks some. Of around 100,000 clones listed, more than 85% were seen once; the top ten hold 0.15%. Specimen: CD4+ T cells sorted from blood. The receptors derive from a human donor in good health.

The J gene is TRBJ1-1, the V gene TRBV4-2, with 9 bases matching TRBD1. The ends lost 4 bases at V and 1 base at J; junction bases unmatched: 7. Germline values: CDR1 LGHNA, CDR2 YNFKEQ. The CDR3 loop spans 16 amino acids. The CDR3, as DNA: TGTGCCAGCAGCCGAGAACAGGGGGCAGCGAACACTGAAGCTTTCTTT. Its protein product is CASSREQGAANTEAFF.

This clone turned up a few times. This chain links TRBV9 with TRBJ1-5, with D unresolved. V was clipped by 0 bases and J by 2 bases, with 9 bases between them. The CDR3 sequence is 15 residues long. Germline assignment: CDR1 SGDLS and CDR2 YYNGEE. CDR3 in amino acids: CASSVVGKGNQPQHF. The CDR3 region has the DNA TGTGCCAGCAGCGTAGTAGGGAAAGGCAATCAGCCCCAGCATTTT.

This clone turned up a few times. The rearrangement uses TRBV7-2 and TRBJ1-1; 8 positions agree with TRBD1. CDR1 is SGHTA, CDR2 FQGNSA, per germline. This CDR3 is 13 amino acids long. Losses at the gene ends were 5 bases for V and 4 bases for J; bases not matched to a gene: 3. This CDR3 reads CASSPTGVTEAFF. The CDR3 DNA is TGTGCCAGCAGCCCGACAGGGGTCACTGAAGCTTTCTTT.

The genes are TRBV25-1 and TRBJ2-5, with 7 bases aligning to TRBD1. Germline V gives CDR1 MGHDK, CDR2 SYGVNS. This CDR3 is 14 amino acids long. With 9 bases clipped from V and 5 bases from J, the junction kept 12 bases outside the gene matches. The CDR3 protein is CASRRQGEMETQYF. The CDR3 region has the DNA TGTGCCAGTAGGAGACAGGGCGAAATGGAGACCCAGTACTTC.

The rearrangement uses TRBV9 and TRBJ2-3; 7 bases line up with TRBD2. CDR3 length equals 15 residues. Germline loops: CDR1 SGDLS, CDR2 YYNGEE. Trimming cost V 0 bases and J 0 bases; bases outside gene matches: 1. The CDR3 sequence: CASSVAGGSTDTQYF. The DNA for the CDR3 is TGTGCCAGCAGCGTAGCGGGGGGAAGCACAGATACGCAGTATTTT.

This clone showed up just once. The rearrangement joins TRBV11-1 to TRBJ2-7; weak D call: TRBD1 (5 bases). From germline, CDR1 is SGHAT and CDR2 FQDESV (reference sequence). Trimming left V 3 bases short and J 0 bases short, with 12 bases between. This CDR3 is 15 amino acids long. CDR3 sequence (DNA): TGTGCCAGCAGCTTGACAGACAAGAGCTCCTACGAGCAGTACTTC. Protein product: CASSLTDKSSYEQYF.

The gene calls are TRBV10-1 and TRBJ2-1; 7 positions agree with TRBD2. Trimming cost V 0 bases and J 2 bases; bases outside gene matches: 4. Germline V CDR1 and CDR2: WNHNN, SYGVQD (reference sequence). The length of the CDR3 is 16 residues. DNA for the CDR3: TGCGCCAGCAGTGAGTCGCCTAGCGGAGCCTACAATGAGCAGTTCTTC. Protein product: CASSESPSGAYNEQFF.

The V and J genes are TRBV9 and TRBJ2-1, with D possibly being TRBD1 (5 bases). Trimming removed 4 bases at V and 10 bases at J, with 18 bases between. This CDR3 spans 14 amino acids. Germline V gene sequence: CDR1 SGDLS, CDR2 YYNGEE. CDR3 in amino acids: CASSTLPAGNEQFF. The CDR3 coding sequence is TGTGCCAGCAGCACCCTCCCCGCAGGGAACGAGCAGTTCTTC.